The present T cell receptor (beta chain) was sequenced within a study of T cell repertoires in cytomegalovirus infection. CDR3 length equals 17 residues. The germline CDR1 and CDR2 sequences are SQVTM and ANQGSEA. Germline trimming cut 0 bases from V and 9 bases from J; bases unmatched to any gene: 14. TCRdb processed the reads anew with MiXCR; each CDR3 protein has one entry. The sample shows about 740,000 distinct CDR3 sequences, 35% of them seen only once. This clonotype was counted between two and nine times. The receptor comes from a human donor in good health (CMV status not recorded). Some clones in this sample may be carry-over from other donors' samples. The sample consisted of PBMCs. The chain is built from TRBV29-1 and TRBJ1-6; 7 bases agree with TRBD1. For the CDR3, the DNA is TGCAGCGTTGAAGATCCCCCCTCAGGGGGGACTGTTTCACCCCTCCACTTT. Protein: CSVEDPPSGGTVSPLHF.